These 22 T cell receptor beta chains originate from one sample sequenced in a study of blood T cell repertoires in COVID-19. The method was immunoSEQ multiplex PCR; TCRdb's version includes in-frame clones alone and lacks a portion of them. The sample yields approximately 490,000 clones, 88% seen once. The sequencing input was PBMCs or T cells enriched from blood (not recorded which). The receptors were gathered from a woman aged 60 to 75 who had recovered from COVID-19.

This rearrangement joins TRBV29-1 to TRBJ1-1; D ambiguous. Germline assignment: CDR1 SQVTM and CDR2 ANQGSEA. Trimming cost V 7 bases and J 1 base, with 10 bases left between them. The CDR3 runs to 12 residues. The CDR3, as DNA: TGCAGCGCCACGCAGGCGAACACTGAAGCTTTCTTT. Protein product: CSATQANTEAFF.

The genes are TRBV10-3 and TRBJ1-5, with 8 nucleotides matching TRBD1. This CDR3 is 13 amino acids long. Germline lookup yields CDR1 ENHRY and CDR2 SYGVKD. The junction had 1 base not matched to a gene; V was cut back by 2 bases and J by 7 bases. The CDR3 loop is CAISEGQGQPQHF. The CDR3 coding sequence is TGTGCCATCAGTGAGGGACAGGGCCAGCCCCAGCATTTT.

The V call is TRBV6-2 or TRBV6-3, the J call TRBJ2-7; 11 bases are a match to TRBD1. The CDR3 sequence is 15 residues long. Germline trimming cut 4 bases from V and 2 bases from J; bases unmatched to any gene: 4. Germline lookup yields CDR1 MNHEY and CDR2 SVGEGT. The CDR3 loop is CASSFRTGGPYEQYV. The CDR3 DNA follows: TGTGCCAGCAGTTTCCGGACAGGGGGCCCCTACGAGCAGTACGTC.

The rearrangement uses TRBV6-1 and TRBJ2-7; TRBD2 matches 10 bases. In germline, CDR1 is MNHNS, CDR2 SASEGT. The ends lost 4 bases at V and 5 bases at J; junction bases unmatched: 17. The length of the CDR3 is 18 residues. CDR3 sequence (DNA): TGTGCCAGCAGTGCGAGCGGGGGGGCCCCCCCTTCCCGGAACGAGCAGTACTTC. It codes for CASSASGGAPPSRNEQYF.

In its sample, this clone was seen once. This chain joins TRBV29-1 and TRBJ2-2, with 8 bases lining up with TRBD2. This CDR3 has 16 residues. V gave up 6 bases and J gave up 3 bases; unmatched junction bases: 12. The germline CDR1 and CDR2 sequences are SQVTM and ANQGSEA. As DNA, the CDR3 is TGCAGCGTGAGCGGGTCGGGGGGGCCCTACACCGGGGAGCTGTTTTTT. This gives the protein CSVSGSGGPYTGELFF.

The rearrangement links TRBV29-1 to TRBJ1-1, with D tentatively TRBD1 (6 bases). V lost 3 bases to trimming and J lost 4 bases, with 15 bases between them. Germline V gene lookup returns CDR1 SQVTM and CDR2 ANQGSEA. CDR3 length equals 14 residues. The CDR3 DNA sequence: TGCAGCGTTGAGTTTGGGGGCGGGGGCACTGAAGCTTTCTTT. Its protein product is CSVEFGGGGTEAFF.

CDR3 nucleotide sequence: TGTGCGGCAGGGGTCGGGCCCTATGCTGGCTACACCTTC. Protein sequence: CAAGVGPYAGYTF. The rearrangement links TRBV12-3 or TRBV12-4 to TRBJ1-2; D might be TRBD1 (6 bases). This CDR3 is built from 13 residues.

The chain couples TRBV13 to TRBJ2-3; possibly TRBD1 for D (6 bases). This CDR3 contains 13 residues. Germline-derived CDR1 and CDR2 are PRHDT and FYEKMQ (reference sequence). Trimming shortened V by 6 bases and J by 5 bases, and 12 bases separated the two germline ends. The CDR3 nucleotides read TGTGCCAGCAGTTGGCAAGGGGGAGATACGCAGTATTTT. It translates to CASSWQGGDTQYF.

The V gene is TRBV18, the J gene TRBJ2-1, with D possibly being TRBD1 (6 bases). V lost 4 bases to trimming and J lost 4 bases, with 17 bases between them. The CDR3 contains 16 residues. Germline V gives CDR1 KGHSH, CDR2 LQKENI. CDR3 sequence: CASSLQQGTFYNEQFF. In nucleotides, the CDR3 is TGTGCCAGCTCACTTCAGCAGGGGACCTTTTACAATGAGCAGTTCTTC.

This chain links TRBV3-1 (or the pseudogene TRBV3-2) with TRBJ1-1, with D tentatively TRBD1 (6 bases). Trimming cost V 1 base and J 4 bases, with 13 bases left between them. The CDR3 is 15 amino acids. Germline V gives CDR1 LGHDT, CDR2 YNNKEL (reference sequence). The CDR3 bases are TGTGCCAGCAGCCAAGGCTCAGGGGAGTTCACTGAAGCTTTCTTT. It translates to CASSQGSGEFTEAFF.

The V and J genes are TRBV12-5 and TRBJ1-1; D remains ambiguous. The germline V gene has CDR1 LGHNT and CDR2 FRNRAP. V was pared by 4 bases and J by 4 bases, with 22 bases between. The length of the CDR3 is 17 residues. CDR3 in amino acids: CASGSAIGSHLGTEAFF. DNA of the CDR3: TGTGCTAGTGGTTCGGCCATTGGGAGTCATCTTGGCACTGAAGCTTTCTTT.

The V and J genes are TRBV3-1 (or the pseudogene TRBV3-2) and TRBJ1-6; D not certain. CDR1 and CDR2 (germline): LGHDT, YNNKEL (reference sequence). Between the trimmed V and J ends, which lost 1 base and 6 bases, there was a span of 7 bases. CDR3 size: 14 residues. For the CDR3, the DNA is TGTGCCAGCAGCCAAGTAGGAGCTAATTCACCCCTCCACTTT. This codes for CASSQVGANSPLHF.

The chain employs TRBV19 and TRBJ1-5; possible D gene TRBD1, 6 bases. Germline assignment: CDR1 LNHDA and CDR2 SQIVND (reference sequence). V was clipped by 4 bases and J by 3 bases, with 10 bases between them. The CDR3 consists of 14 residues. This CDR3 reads CASSSGQPNQPQHF. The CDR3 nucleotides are TGTGCCAGTAGTAGCGGACAGCCCAATCAGCCCCAGCATTTT.

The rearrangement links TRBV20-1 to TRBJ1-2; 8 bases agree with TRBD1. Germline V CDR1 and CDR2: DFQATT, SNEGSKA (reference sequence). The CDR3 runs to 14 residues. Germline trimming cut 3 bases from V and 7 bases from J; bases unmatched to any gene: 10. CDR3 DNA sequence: TGCAGTGCTAGTGGTGGACAGGGAGGGAGTGGCTACACCTTC. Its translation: CSASGGQGGSGYTF.

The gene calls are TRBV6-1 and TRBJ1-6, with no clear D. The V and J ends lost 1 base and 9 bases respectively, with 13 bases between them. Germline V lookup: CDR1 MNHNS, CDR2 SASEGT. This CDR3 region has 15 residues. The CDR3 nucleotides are TGTGCCAGCAGTGAAGGGTACGGTACCTCTTCACCCCTCCACTTT. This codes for CASSEGYGTSSPLHF.

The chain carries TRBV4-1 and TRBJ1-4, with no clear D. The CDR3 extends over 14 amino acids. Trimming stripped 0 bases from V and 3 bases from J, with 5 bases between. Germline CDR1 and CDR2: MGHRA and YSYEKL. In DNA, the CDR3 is TGCGCCAGCAGCCAAGAAGAGTCTAATGAAAAACTGTTTTTT. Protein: CASSQEESNEKLFF.

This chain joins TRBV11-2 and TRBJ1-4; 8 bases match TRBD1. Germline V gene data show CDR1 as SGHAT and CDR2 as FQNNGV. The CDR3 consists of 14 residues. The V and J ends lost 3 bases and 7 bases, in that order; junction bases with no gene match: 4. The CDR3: CASSFPGGGEKLFF. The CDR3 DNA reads TGTGCCAGCAGCTTCCCAGGGGGCGGTGAAAAACTGTTTTTT.

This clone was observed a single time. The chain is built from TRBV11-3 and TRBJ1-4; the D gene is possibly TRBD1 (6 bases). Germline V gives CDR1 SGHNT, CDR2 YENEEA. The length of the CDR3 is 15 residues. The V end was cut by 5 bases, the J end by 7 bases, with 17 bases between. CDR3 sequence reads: CASSQPTGLGEKLFF. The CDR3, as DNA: TGTGCCAGCAGCCAACCGACAGGATTGGGTGAAAAACTGTTTTTT.

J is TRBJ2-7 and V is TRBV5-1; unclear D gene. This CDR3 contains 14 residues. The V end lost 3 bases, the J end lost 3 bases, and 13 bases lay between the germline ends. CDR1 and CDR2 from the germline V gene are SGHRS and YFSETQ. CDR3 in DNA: TGCGCCAGCAGCTCCACAAGAAACCTCTACGAGCAGTACTTC. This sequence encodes CASSSTRNLYEQYF.

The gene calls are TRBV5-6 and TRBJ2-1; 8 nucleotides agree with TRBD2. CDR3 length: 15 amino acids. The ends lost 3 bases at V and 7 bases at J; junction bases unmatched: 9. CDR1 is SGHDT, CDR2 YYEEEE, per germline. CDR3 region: CASSYRGGLWNEQFF. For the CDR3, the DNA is TGTGCCAGCAGCTACCGGGGGGGACTTTGGAATGAGCAGTTCTTC.

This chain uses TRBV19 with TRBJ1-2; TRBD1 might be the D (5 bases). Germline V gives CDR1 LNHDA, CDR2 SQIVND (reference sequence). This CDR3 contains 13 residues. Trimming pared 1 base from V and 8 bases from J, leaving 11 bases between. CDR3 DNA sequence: TGTGCCAGTAGTATAGGAGGGGAGGTCGGCTACACCTTC. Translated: CASSIGGEVGYTF.

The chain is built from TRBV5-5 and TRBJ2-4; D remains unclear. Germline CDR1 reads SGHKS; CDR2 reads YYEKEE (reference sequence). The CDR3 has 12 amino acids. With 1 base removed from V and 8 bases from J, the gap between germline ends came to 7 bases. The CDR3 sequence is CASSLSSDIQYF. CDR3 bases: TGTGCCAGCAGCTTGTCCTCGGACATTCAGTACTTC.